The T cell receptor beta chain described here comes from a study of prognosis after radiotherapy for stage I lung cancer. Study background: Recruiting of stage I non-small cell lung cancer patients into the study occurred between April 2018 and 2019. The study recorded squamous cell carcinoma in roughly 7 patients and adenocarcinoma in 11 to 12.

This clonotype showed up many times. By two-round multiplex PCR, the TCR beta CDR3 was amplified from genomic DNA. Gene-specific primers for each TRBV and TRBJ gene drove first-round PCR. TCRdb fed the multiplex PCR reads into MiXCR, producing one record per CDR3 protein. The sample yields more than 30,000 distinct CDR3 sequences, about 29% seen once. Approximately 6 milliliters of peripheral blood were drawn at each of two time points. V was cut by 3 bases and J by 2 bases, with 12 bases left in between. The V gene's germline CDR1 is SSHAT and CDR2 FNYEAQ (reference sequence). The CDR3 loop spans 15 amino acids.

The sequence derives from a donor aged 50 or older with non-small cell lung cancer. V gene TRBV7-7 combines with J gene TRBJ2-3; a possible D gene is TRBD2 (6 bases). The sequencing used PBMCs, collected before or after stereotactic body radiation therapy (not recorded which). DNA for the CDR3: TGTGCCAGCAGCTTGCGCGGGACGCTCACAGATACGCAGTATTTT. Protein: CASSLRGTLTDTQYF.